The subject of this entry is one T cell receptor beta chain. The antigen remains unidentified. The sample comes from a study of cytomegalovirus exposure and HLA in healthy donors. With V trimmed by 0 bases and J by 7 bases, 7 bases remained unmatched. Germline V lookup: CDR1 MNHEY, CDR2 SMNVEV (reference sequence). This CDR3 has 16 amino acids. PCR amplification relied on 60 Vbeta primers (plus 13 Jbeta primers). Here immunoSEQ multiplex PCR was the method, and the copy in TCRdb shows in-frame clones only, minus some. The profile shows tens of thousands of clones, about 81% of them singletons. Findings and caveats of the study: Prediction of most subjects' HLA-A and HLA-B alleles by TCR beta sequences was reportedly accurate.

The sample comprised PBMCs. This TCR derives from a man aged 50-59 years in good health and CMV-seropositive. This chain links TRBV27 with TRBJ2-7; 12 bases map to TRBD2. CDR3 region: CASSLSTGLAGREQYF. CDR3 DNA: TGTGCCAGCAGTTTATCGACAGGACTAGCGGGACGAGAGCAGTACTTC.